The sequence of this T cell receptor beta chain was determined in a study of siplizumab effects on memory and regulatory T cells. The germline CDR1 and CDR2 sequences are MGHRA and YSYEKL. J gave up 5 bases and V 4 bases, and 13 bases lay outside the gene matches. The CDR3 has 16 residues. This clone was counted a single time. The target antigen is unknown. Study-wide points: In roughly 80-95% of proliferating CD4+ or CD8+ clones, a naive or memory phenotype could not be assigned. The average Treg-derived proportion among mappable alloreactive CD4+ clones was 68.8% with siplizumab versus about 27% in controls. Sequences that were alloreactive and traceable to unstimulated CD4+ memory cells were significantly reduced by siplizumab.

The study assayed some 110,000 TCR templates per sample. Assay used: immunoSEQ multiplex PCR; TCRdb lists only in-frame clones, some missing. The sample includes some 100,000 clones, over 85% of them seen just once. The TCR comes from a human donor in good health. The chain has TRBV4-1 and TRBJ2-5, with 7 positions matching TRBD2. The sequenced sample was CD8+ T cells sorted from blood. The CDR3 region is CASSPGTSVGRETQYF. The CDR3, as DNA: TGCGCCAGCAGCCCGGGTACTAGCGTGGGGAGGGAGACCCAGTACTTC.